Below, 5 T cell receptor beta chains from the same sample are listed, as sequenced in a study of T cell repertoires in cytomegalovirus infection. TCRdb reprocessed the reads with MiXCR, giving one entry per CDR3 protein. Seen here are around 350,000 distinct CDR3 sequences, 15% to 20% observed once, and the top ten hold 8.5% to 10%. Input material: PBMCs. Receptors were obtained from a human donor in good health (CMV status not recorded). Some clones in this sample may be carry-over from other donors' samples.

Concerning this clonotype itself: Relative to the germline gene, one junction end is altered; a read error may explain this. The rearrangement joins TRBV12-3 or TRBV12-4 to TRBJ2-1; D might be TRBD1 or TRBD2, each matching 5 bases. The CDR3 loop spans 14 amino acids. CDR3 sequence: CASSAQGVYDEQFF. The CDR3 DNA is TGTGCCAGCAGTGCGCAGGGAGTCTACGATGAGCAGTTCTTC.

The rearrangement joins TRBV7-9 to TRBJ2-5; the match to TRBD2 covers 14 bases. The CDR3 has 16 residues. The ends lost 3 bases at V and 5 bases at J; junction bases unmatched: 5. Germline CDR1 SEHNR, CDR2 FQNEAQ (reference sequence). CDR3 nucleotides: TGTGCCAGCAGCTTGGGGACTAGCGGGGGTTCTGAGACCCAGTACTTC. As protein: CASSLGTSGGSETQYF. Complete variable domain (other parts from reference TRBV7-9 and TRBJ2-5): DTGVSQNPRHKITKRGQNVTFRCDPISEHNRLYWYRQTLGQGPEFLTYFQNEAQLEKSRLLSDRFSAERPKGSFSTLEIQRTEQGDSAMYLCASSLGTSGGSETQYFGPGTRLLVL.

In this sample, this clonotype turned up a few times. The chain recombines TRBV6-1 with TRBJ2-1, with D perhaps TRBD2 (6 bases). This CDR3 comprises 13 residues. Germline V gene lookup returns CDR1 MNHNS and CDR2 SASEGT. V gave up 2 bases and J gave up 9 bases, with 11 bases separating them. The CDR3 nucleotides read TGTGCCAGCAGTGAAAATACTAGCCGTGAGCAGTTCTTC. This gives the protein CASSENTSREQFF.

A few counts support this clonotype. V and J are TRBV6-5 and TRBJ2-7; 8 bases agree with TRBD1. V dropped 2 bases and J dropped 2; count of bases not matched to a gene: 11. The V gene's germline CDR1 is MNHEY and CDR2 SVGAGI. This CDR3 comprises 17 residues. CDR3 protein: CASSYGPPGQAAYEQYF. The CDR3 nucleotides are TGTGCCAGCAGTTACGGACCCCCGGGACAGGCAGCCTACGAGCAGTACTTC.

This clonotype was observed at least ten times. The V call is TRBV7-6, the J call TRBJ1-4, with TRBD1 identical over 7 bases. V trimming: 4 bases; J trimming: 5 bases; junction bases outside the gene matches: 7. Germline loops: CDR1 SGHVS, CDR2 FNYEAQ. The length of the CDR3 is 15 residues. CDR3 amino acids: CASSYEQGGNEKLFF. As DNA, the CDR3 is TGTGCCAGCAGCTACGAGCAGGGGGGCAATGAAAAACTGTTTTTT.